This entry describes one T cell receptor (beta chain). These data come from a study of blood T cell repertoires in COVID-19. Study summary: Sample material is recorded as cDNA or gDNA derived from T cells, B-cell-depleted T cells, or PBMCs.

There are 16 residues in the CDR3. The ends were cut back, 0 bases at V and 3 bases at J, with 12 bases in the middle. Per the authors' pipeline: Reference gene primer amplification yielded estimated nucleated cell counts. Clones were sequenced by immunoSEQ multiplex PCR, and TCRdb holds only the in-frame ones, with some missing. V and J calls and clone size are copied from that table; D and trimming were computed from the DNA. The repertoire holds approximately 90,000 clones, with about 88% as singletons. The chain uses TRBV23-1 and TRBJ2-1; D gene unclear. TRBV23-1 falls under the ORF class, with uncertain function. The sequenced sample was peripheral blood. The clonotype originates from a woman aged 80 or over with acute or convalescent COVID-19. The CDR3 coding sequence is TGCGCCAGCAGTCAATCCCACAGACGATACTACAATGAGCAGTTCTTC. Protein product: CASSQSHRRYYNEQFF.